A selection of T cell receptor beta chains follows, all from one sample in a study of cytomegalovirus exposure and HLA in healthy donors. The table came from immunoSEQ multiplex PCR; TCRdb's copy has only in-frame clones and leaves some out. The table shows about 200,000 clones, with 84% occurring only once. Material: PBMCs. The receptors were gathered from a woman in her 30s in good health and CMV-seropositive. The CDR3 runs from the conserved cysteine through the conserved F or W. Fields, in order: J gene, D gene, V gene, clone size, CDR3 protein, CDR3 DNA. A D gene is named only where the DNA matches it firmly. Size is omitted from some rows. Given values are once, few, many or a class for expanded clones.

TRBJ1-4,.,TRBV15,.,CATSALGGDELFF,TGTGCCACCAGCGCCCTAGGCGGGGATGAACTGTTTTTT
TRBJ2-1,TRBD2,TRBV9,.,CASSGAGATEQFF,TGTGCCAGCAGCGGAGCGGGGGCTACTGAGCAGTTCTTC
TRBJ1-2,TRBD1,TRBV29-1,.,CSVEVGGSVYGYTF,TGCAGCGTTGAAGTAGGGGGCTCGGTCTATGGCTACACCTTC
TRBJ2-4,.,TRBV6-5,.,CASSSRDTRPQNIQYF,TGTGCCAGCAGTTCCCGGGACACACGACCCCAAAACATTCAGTACTTC
TRBJ2-3,TRBD2,TRBV7-2,once,CASSFTGLAGQGTQYF,TGTGCCAGCAGCTTCACTGGACTAGCGGGTCAAGGTACGCAGTATTTT
TRBJ2-1,TRBD2,TRBV7-2,once,CASSPSPLAGGYEQFF,TGTGCCAGCAGCCCTAGTCCCCTAGCGGGAGGCTATGAGCAGTTCTTC
TRBJ2-7,TRBD2,TRBV4-1,.,CASSPRLAGGYEQYF,TGCGCCAGCAGCCCCAGGCTAGCGGGAGGGTACGAGCAGTACTTC
TRBJ1-2,.,TRBV6-5,.,CASSQGLGYTF,TGTGCCAGCAGTCAAGGACTAGGCTACACCTTC
TRBJ2-7,TRBD1,TRBV5-6,.,CASSQGAVEQYF,TGTGCCAGCAGCCAGGGGGCAGTCGAGCAGTACTTC
TRBJ1-3,TRBD1,TRBV2,.,CARGTGGSGNTIYF,TGTGCCAGAGGGACAGGAGGCTCTGGAAACACCATATATTTT
TRBJ2-5,TRBD1,TRBV6-1,.,CASSEAATGGQETQYF,TGTGCCAGCAGTGAAGCGGCGACAGGGGGCCAAGAGACCCAGTACTTC
TRBJ2-1,TRBD2,TRBV6-1,.,CASSDPSGRATKQFF,TGTGCCAGCAGTGATCCCAGCGGGAGGGCCACGAAGCAGTTCTTC
TRBJ2-1,.,TRBV6-5,.,CASSYPGGWEFF,TGTGCCAGCAGTTACCCTGGAGGGTGGGAGTTCTTC
TRBJ1-1,.,TRBV2,.,CASSGGRAFRGTEAFF,TGTGCCAGCAGTGGAGGCCGGGCCTTTCGGGGCACTGAAGCTTTCTTT
TRBJ1-2,.,TRBV30,.,CAWSVPLPDGYTF,TGTGCCTGGAGTGTACCCCTACCTGATGGCTACACCTTC
TRBJ2-3,.,TRBV11-2,once,CASSLAGSDTQYF,TGTGCCAGCAGCTTAGCGGGGTCGGATACGCAGTATTTT
TRBJ1-2,TRBD1,TRBV25-1,few,CASRDRVSPYGYTF,TGTGCCAGCAGGGACAGGGTATCCCCCTATGGCTACACCTTC
TRBJ1-1,.,TRBV28,.,CASSLMNTEAFF,TGTGCCAGCAGCCTTATGAACACTGAAGCTTTCTTT
TRBJ2-5,TRBD2,TRBV5-1,.,CASSPGTSAETQYF,TGCGCCAGCAGCCCTGGGACTAGCGCCGAGACCCAGTACTTC
TRBJ2-3,.,TRBV30,.,CAWSTGADTQYF,TGTGCCTGGAGTACGGGAGCAGATACGCAGTATTTT
TRBJ2-3,.,TRBV9,.,CASSVAADTQYF,TGTGCCAGCAGCGTAGCTGCAGATACGCAGTATTTT
TRBJ2-6,.,TRBV7-2,.,CASSTRNSGANVLTF,TGTGCCAGCAGCACGCGAAACTCTGGGGCCAACGTCCTGACTTTC
TRBJ2-1,.,TRBV29-1,few,CSVEFTGNEQFF,TGCAGCGTTGAATTCACAGGCAATGAGCAGTTCTTC
TRBJ2-2,.,TRBV11-2,.,CASSVGHETGELFF,TGTGCCAGCAGCGTGGGACACGAGACCGGGGAGCTGTTTTTT
TRBJ2-3,.,TRBV29-1,.,CSVEVGGLTSTDTQYF,TGCAGCGTTGAAGTCGGCGGGTTGACTAGCACAGATACGCAGTATTTT
TRBJ2-1,.,TRBV2,.,CASSERLVSYNEQFF,TGTGCCAGCAGTGAGCGGCTTGTCTCCTACAATGAGCAGTTCTTC
TRBJ2-2,TRBD2,TRBV29-1,.,CSVAGGPNTGELFF,TGCAGCGTCGCGGGAGGGCCAAACACCGGGGAGCTGTTTTTT
TRBJ2-2,TRBD1,TRBV27,few,CASSLSPTGTAGELFF,TGTGCCAGCAGTTTATCTCCAACCGGGACAGCTGGGGAGCTGTTTTTT
TRBJ2-5,.,TRBV10-3,.,CATTLVAGETQYF,TGTGCCACTACGTTGGTCGCTGGAGAGACCCAGTACTTC
TRBJ2-7,TRBD2,TRBV14,few,CASSPSGRFREQYF,TGTGCCAGCAGTCCTAGCGGGAGGTTCCGCGAGCAGTACTTC
TRBJ2-7,.,TRBV11-2,.,CASSSGYEQYF,TGTGCCAGCAGCTCCGGGTACGAGCAGTACTTC
TRBJ1-2,TRBD1,TRBV6-5,.,CASSYGTGGGYTF,TGTGCCAGCAGTTACGGGACAGGGGGCGGCTACACCTTC
TRBJ1-3,.,TRBV6-1,.,CASTRDNSGNTIYF,TGTGCCAGCACCAGGGACAACTCTGGAAACACCATATATTTT
TRBJ2-5,TRBD2,TRBV29-1,.,CSGKKTGTSQETQYF,TGCAGCGGTAAAAAGACCGGGACTAGCCAAGAGACCCAGTACTTC
TRBJ1-1,.,TRBV7-9,.,CASSLAGHLNTEAFF,TGTGCCAGCAGCTTAGCGGGACACCTGAACACTGAAGCTTTCTTT
TRBJ1-2,.,TRBV9,few,CASSVGRDLPYGYTF,TGTGCCAGCAGCGTAGGTCGGGACTTGCCCTATGGCTACACCTTC
TRBJ1-2,TRBD1,TRBV4-2,.,CASTPRGDYGYTF,TGTGCCAGCACCCCCAGGGGGGACTATGGCTACACCTTC
TRBJ2-1,TRBD2,TRBV29-1,.,CSGGPGLAGAGAWFF,TGCAGCGGGGGCCCGGGACTAGCGGGCGCGGGGGCCTGGTTCTTC
TRBJ2-2,TRBD2,TRBV5-1,.,CASSLAPLTSGNTGELFF,TGCGCCAGCAGCTTGGCCCCCCTGACTAGCGGGAACACCGGGGAGCTGTTTTTT
TRBJ1-1,TRBD1,TRBV29-1,.,CSPQKAGTGVGTEAFF,TGCAGCCCTCAGAAAGCCGGGACAGGGGTTGGAACTGAAGCTTTCTTT
TRBJ1-4,TRBD1,TRBV30,.,CAWSVQRGGGEKLFF,TGTGCCTGGAGTGTGCAGAGAGGGGGCGGTGAAAAACTGTTTTTT
TRBJ2-1,TRBD2,TRBV5-1,.,CASKTLAGVDNEQFF,TGCGCCAGCAAGACACTAGCGGGAGTTGACAATGAGCAGTTCTTC
TRBJ2-7,.,TRBV28,.,CASRLAYEQYF,TGTGCCAGCAGGCTAGCTTACGAGCAGTACTTC
TRBJ1-2,.,TRBV19,.,CASRLAPNYGYTF,TGTGCCAGTAGACTCGCCCCTAACTATGGCTACACCTTC
TRBJ2-7,TRBD1,TRBV5-4,.,CASRGQDHGEQYF,TGTGCCAGCAGGGGACAGGACCATGGGGAGCAGTACTTC
TRBJ1-5,.,TRBV10-3,.,CATRQEANQPQHF,TGTGCCACCAGACAAGAGGCGAATCAGCCCCAGCATTTT
TRBJ1-2,TRBD1,TRBV9,few,CASSNFLQGHGYTF,TGTGCCAGCAGCAATTTTTTACAGGGGCATGGCTACACCTTC
TRBJ1-1,TRBD1,TRBV5-1,.,CASSSGGAGEAFF,TGCGCCAGCAGCTCAGGGGGCGCGGGTGAAGCTTTCTTT
TRBJ2-1,.,TRBV7-2,.,CASTKRTLDYNEQFF,TGTGCCAGCACCAAAAGGACACTGGACTACAATGAGCAGTTCTTC
TRBJ1-1,.,TRBV6-1,.,CASSFRRDTEAFF,TGTGCCAGCAGTTTTCGCCGGGACACTGAAGCTTTCTTT
TRBJ2-5,.,TRBV7-8,.,CASSRPAGPSYF,TGTGCCAGCAGCCGTCCTGCGGGGCCGTCGTACTTC
TRBJ2-5,TRBD1,TRBV5-1,.,CASTGQGVSETQYF,TGCGCCAGCACCGGGCAGGGGGTTTCGGAGACCCAGTACTTC
TRBJ2-5,.,TRBV9,.,CASSVAGHIQETQYF,TGTGCCAGCAGCGTAGCGGGACACATCCAGGAGACCCAGTACTTC
TRBJ2-1,TRBD2,TRBV7-8,.,CASAWGTSGSTTVF,TGTGCCAGCGCATGGGGGACTAGCGGGAGTACTACTGTCTTC
TRBJ1-5,TRBD1,TRBV6-1,.,CASSGGTDSNQPQHF,TGTGCCAGCAGTGGGGGGACAGACAGCAATCAGCCCCAGCATTTT
TRBJ2-7,.,TRBV5-4,.,CASSLAPSYEQYF,TGTGCCAGCAGCTTGGCCCCTTCCTACGAGCAGTACTTC
TRBJ2-7,TRBD2,TRBV27,.,CASSFSGTRGHEQYF,TGTGCCAGCAGTTTCTCCGGGACTAGGGGACACGAGCAGTACTTC
TRBJ1-3,.,TRBV28,.,CASNVAGVMGNTIYF,TGTGCCAGCAACGTGGCCGGGGTCATGGGAAACACCATATATTTT
TRBJ2-7,.,TRBV28,.,CASSPNLGYYEQYF,TGTGCCAGCAGCCCTAATCTAGGATACTACGAGCAGTACTTC
TRBJ2-5,TRBD2,TRBV27,once,CASSWVAGLTQETQYF,TGTGCCAGCAGTTGGGTAGCGGGCCTTACCCAAGAGACCCAGTACTTC